This T cell receptor (beta chain) comes out of a study of cytomegalovirus exposure and HLA in healthy donors. Study-level information: T cells numbering about 179 million yielded fewer than 140 million unique TCR beta sequences in an earlier analysis.

V lost 2 bases and J 3 bases, leaving 8 bases between the germline ends. CDR3 length: 13 residues. Germline V gene data show CDR1 as KGHSY and CDR2 as FQNENV. Primers included in the PCR were 60 Vbeta and 13 Jbeta primers. Clones were sequenced by immunoSEQ multiplex PCR, and TCRdb holds only the in-frame ones, with some missing. The sample shows roughly 77,000 clones, roughly four fifths of them seen only once. Source material: PBMCs. The clonotype originates from a man aged 40-49 years in good health and CMV-seronegative. This chain uses TRBV16 with TRBJ2-7; D remains ambiguous. DNA of the CDR3: TGTGCCAGCAGCCAAAGGCAGGTCTACGAGCAGTACTTC. Its translation: CASSQRQVYEQYF. Based on the CDR3 plus reference TRBV16 and TRBJ2-7, the full variable domain is GEEVAQTPKHLVRGEGQKAKLYCAPIKGHSYVFWYQQVLKNEFKFLISFQNENVFDETGMPKERFSAKCLPNSPCSLEIQATKLEDSAVYFCASSQRQVYEQYFGPGTRLTVT.